Below, 16 T cell receptor beta chains from the same sample are listed, as sequenced in a study of T cells in women clearing cervical HPV infection. Generated by immunoSEQ multiplex PCR, the TCRdb table keeps only in-frame clones and is missing some. Here the sample table reports 30,000 to 35,000 clones. The specimen was blood buffy coat. The receptor set was obtained from a woman aged 18 to 75 with a cervical HPV16 infection that either progressed to CIN3+ or cleared (not recorded which).

The CDR3 loop reads CASTRTGGYEKLFF. Incomplete CDR3 DNA: TGTGCCAGCACCAGGACAGGGGGCTATGAAAAA. This sequence joins TRBV6-2 or TRBV6-3 and TRBJ1-4, with 11 bases matching TRBD1. The read gets to within 3 residues of the CDR3 end, and the germline J gene fills in the rest. The germline gives CDR1 MNHEY, CDR2 SVGEGT. The V gene end was trimmed by 7 bases and the J gene end by 6 bases; junction bases not matched to a gene: 4. The CDR3 consists of 14 residues.

Comments on this clone: Read data end 3 residues before the CDR3 end; the end is taken from the germline J gene. The gene calls are TRBV6-2 or TRBV6-3 and TRBJ1-1; 9 bases align to TRBD1. There are 14 residues in the CDR3. The junction had 8 bases not matched to a gene; V was cut back by 5 bases and J by 7 bases. CDR1 and CDR2 (germline): MNHEY, SVGEGT. The CDR3 sequence is CASSHWTGVIEAFF. Partial CDR3 DNA: TGTGCCAGCAGTCATTGGACAGGGGTAATTGAA.

A remark on this clone: The sequenced fragment ends 3 residues before the CDR3 boundary, so the rest is inferred from the germline J gene. The chain couples TRBV20-1 to TRBJ1-5; tentatively, D is TRBD1 (6 bases). Trimming took off 6 bases at V and 0 bases at J, with 15 bases between the two ends. Germline V lookup: CDR1 DFQATT, CDR2 SNEGSKA (reference sequence). This CDR3 is built from 15 residues. The sequenced part of the CDR3 DNA is TGCAGTGCAGCCGGACAGCTCTATAGCAATCAGCCC. Translation: CSAAGQLYSNQP. The CDR3, in full, reads CSAAGQLYSNQPQHF.

With respect to this clone: From the germline J gene comes the end of the CDR3, since the read stops 3 residues before it. V and J are TRBV18 and TRBJ1-2, with a weak D call TRBD1 (6 bases). Germline-derived CDR1 and CDR2 are KGHSH and LQKENI. The CDR3 sequence is 14 residues long. The DNA read from the CDR3 is TGTGCCAGCTCACCAAGGACAGAGTCCTACGAC. Its protein product is CASSPRTESYD. The whole CDR3 protein is CASSPRTESYDYTF.

Regarding this clone: The CDR3 goes on 3 residues after the read ends, and that part is filled in from the germline J gene. This rearrangement joins TRBV19 to TRBJ1-5, with 7 bases aligning to TRBD1. Germline loops: CDR1 LNHDA, CDR2 SQIVND (reference sequence). This CDR3 is built from 15 residues. Trimming at V came to 5 bases and at J to 6 bases, leaving 10 bases not matched to a gene. The CDR3 DNA, read in part, is TGTGCCAGTAGTCAACCAGGGGGTGGTAGTCAGCCC. It yields the protein CASSQPGGGSQP. In full, the CDR3 is CASSQPGGGSQPQHF.

Notes on this clone: The CDR3 extends 3 residues past the end of the read, so its final part is completed from the germline J gene. This rearrangement joins TRBV19 to TRBJ2-1; 7 bases map to TRBD1. Germline assignment: CDR1 LNHDA and CDR2 SQIVND (reference sequence). The CDR3 is made up of 16 amino acids. The J segment lost 8 bases and the V segment lost 3 bases, leaving 13 bases of the junction unmatched. CDR3 DNA, as far as it was read: TGTGCCAGTAGTATTTCAGGAGACAGGGCTTTCGATGAG. This codes for CASSISGDRAFDE. The entire CDR3 protein reads CASSISGDRAFDEQFF.

On this clone itself: The DNA ends 3 residues before the CDR3 does, and the rest of the CDR3 is filled in from the germline J gene. The rearrangement uses TRBV7-8 and TRBJ2-7; perhaps TRBD1 as D (6 bases). The CDR3 has 16 amino acids. Between the trimmed V and J ends, which lost 5 bases and 5 bases, there was a span of 22 bases. Per the germline V gene, CDR1 is SGHVS and CDR2 is FQNEAQ. The sequenced CDR3 bases are TGTGCCAGCAGCGTGCGAGATCGGCAGGGGCGACACGAG. Translating it yields CASSVRDRQGRHE. In full, the CDR3 is CASSVRDRQGRHEQYF.

Comment on this clone: The read ends 3 residues early relative to the CDR3; the germline J gene fills the gap. V and J are TRBV2 and TRBJ1-4; no reliable D call. Germline V gene sequence: CDR1 SNHLY, CDR2 FYNNEI. V was trimmed by 4 bases and J by 5 bases, leaving 11 bases between them. This CDR3 is 14 amino acids long. CDR3 DNA, as far as it was read: TGTGCCAGCAGTGTTTGGACTTTGAATGAAAAA. Translating gives CASSVWTLNEK. The CDR3 as a whole reads CASSVWTLNEKLFF.

As concerns this clone: The read ends 3 residues shy of where the CDR3 ends; the end is completed using the germline J gene. The chain links TRBV13 to TRBJ2-3; no firm D call. Per germline, CDR1 PRHDT and CDR2 FYEKMQ (reference sequence). Trimming pared 1 base from V and 8 bases from J, leaving 7 bases between. The CDR3 is 12 residues long. This CDR3 is CASSLEQTTQYF. The DNA read from the CDR3 is TGTGCCAGCAGCTTAGAACAGACTACG.

Details on this clone: The read stops 3 residues short of the end of the CDR3; the missing end is completed from the germline J gene. The chain employs TRBV18 and TRBJ2-1; D perhaps matches TRBD2 (5 bases). Between the trimmed V and J ends, which lost 3 bases and 7 bases, there was a span of 19 bases. CDR1 and CDR2 (germline): KGHSH, LQKENI. The CDR3 sequence is 16 residues long. CDR3: CASSPASPGSRNEQFF. The DNA read from the CDR3 is TGTGCCAGCTCACCTGCTTCCCCGGGGTCACGGAATGAG.

Details on this clone: From the germline J gene comes the end of the CDR3, since the read stops 3 residues before it. The chain couples TRBV5-4 to TRBJ1-2; TRBD1 might be the D (6 bases). Germline V gene data show CDR1 as SGHNT and CDR2 as YYREEE (reference sequence). The CDR3 sequence is 15 residues long. V lost 5 bases and J 1 base, leaving 15 bases between the germline ends. CDR3 residues: CASSSYREYNYGYTF. CDR3 DNA, as far as it was read: TGTGCCAGCAGTTCCTACAGGGAATATAACTATGGC.

On this clone itself: The CDR3 is cut off 3 residues early in the read; its end comes from the germline J gene. This chain connects TRBV5-1 to TRBJ1-4, with D possibly TRBD1 on 5 matching bases. The germline V and J ends were trimmed by 0 bases and 4 bases, with 10 bases remaining between them. Germline V lookup: CDR1 SGHRS, CDR2 YFSETQ. This CDR3 is built from 15 residues. The sequenced CDR3 bases are TGCGCCAGCAGCTTGGACCCAGGGATTAATGAAAAA. Its translation is CASSLDPGINEK. The entire CDR3 protein reads CASSLDPGINEKLFF.

For this clone: The sequenced fragment ends 3 residues before the CDR3 boundary, so the rest is inferred from the germline J gene. The chain links TRBV6-1 to TRBJ1-1; D uncertain. Germline V gene lookup returns CDR1 MNHNS and CDR2 SASEGT. The CDR3 runs 14 residues. V was trimmed by 3 bases and J by 1 base, leaving 9 bases between them. The CDR3 protein is CASSDPGTNTEAFF. CDR3 DNA, as far as it was read: TGTGCCAGCAGTGACCCAGGTACGAACACTGAA.

Notes on this clone: From the germline J gene comes the end of the CDR3, since the read stops 3 residues before it. The chain recombines TRBV20-1 with TRBJ2-7, with 7 bases identical to TRBD2. CDR3 length: 17 amino acids. Germline CDR1 DFQATT, CDR2 SNEGSKA (reference sequence). J was trimmed by 0 bases and V by 3 bases; bases with no gene match: 14. The CDR3 loop is CSASIGALAESSYEQYF. Partial CDR3 DNA: TGCAGTGCTAGCATAGGGGCTCTAGCGGAAAGCTCCTACGAG.

Concerning this clone: The CDR3 end lies 3 residues beyond the end of the read and is filled in from the germline J gene. The chain couples TRBV30 to TRBJ1-2; 11 bases fit TRBD1. Germline-derived CDR1 and CDR2 are GTSNPN and SVGIG (reference sequence). The CDR3 extends over 13 amino acids. The CDR3 protein is CAWSSRDRGNYTF. The sequenced CDR3 bases are TGTGCCTGGAGTAGCCGGGACAGGGGGAAC.

Turning to this clone: The read ends 3 residues before the CDR3 terminus; that terminus is restored from the germline J gene. V is TRBV7-8 and J is TRBJ1-5; tentatively, D is TRBD1 (6 bases). CDR3 length: 14 residues. CDR1 is SGHVS and CDR2 is FQNEAQ in the germline V gene. V was clipped by 5 bases and J by 4 bases, with 12 bases between them. Incomplete CDR3 DNA: TGTGCCAGCAGCAGTAGACAGGTGAATCAGCCC. Protein product: CASSSRQVNQP. The whole CDR3 is CASSSRQVNQPQHF.